This is a list of T cell receptor beta chains from one sample in a study of T cell repertoires in cytomegalovirus infection. What these receptors recognize is not known. TCRdb re-derived calls from the reads in MiXCR, one entry per CDR3 protein. The sample lists 800,000 to 950,000 distinct CDR3 sequences, around a third occurring once. Sequencing used cultured CD8+ T cells from PBMCs, obtained from culture after CMV antigen stimulation. The receptors shown here come from a human donor in good health (CMV status not recorded). Some clones in this sample may be carry-over from other donors' samples. CDR3s include the opening cysteine and the closing phenylalanine or tryptophan. D genes are given only for firm matches. Size tells how often a clone was seen (once, few, many) or the class of an expanded clone, and some rows leave it out.

V gene	J gene	D gene	clone size	CDR3 protein	CDR3 DNA
TRBV7-9	TRBJ2-2	.	many	CASNFPGQNFGELFF	TGTGCCAGCAACTTTCCAGGACAGAATTTCGGGGAGCTGTTTTTT
TRBV2	TRBJ2-3	.	.	CASSESLGLFNTDTQYF	TGTGCCAGCAGTGAATCCTTGGGCTTATTCAACACAGATACGCAGTATTTT
TRBV5-5	TRBJ2-5	.	few	CASSLYETELQETQYF	TGTGCCAGCAGCTTGTACGAAACTGAACTCCAAGAGACCCAGTACTTC
TRBV4-3	TRBJ2-1	TRBD2	.	CASSQALTLTSGGEAEQFF	TGCGCCAGCAGCCAAGCACTTACCTTGACTAGCGGGGGGGAGGCTGAGCAGTTCTTC
TRBV6-6	TRBJ2-1	.	.	CVSSNGWGSEQFF	TGTGTCAGCAGTAACGGATGGGGTAGCGAGCAGTTCTTC
TRBV2	TRBJ2-2	TRBD1	few	CASTWTGTNTGELFF	TGTGCCAGCACTTGGACAGGAACTAACACCGGGGAGCTGTTTTTT
TRBV15	TRBJ1-5	TRBD1	few	CATSGDRVSNQPQHF	TGTGCCACCAGCGGGGACAGGGTAAGCAATCAGCCCCAGCATTTT
TRBV28	TRBJ1-1	.	.	CASSFLPQAIEAFF	TGTGCCAGCAGTTTCCTCCCGCAGGCTATTGAAGCTTTCTTT
TRBV5-6	TRBJ2-1	.	.	CASSYRSNEQFF	TGTGCCAGCAGCTATAGGTCTAATGAGCAGTTCTTC
TRBV19	TRBJ1-5	.	.	CASTWGHRSNQPQHF	TGTGCCAGTACATGGGGACACCGGAGCAATCAGCCCCAGCATTTT
TRBV12-3/TRBV12-4	TRBJ2-3	.	few	CASYVDTQYF	TGTGCCAGTTATGTAGATACGCAGTATTTT
TRBV5-1	TRBJ1-1	.	.	CASSLVPIEVNTEAFF	TGCGCCAGCAGCTTGGTACCAATAGAGGTGAACACTGAAGCTTTCTTT
TRBV6-6	TRBJ2-3	.	.	CASSFGGPPSTDTQYF	TGTGCCAGCAGTTTTGGGGGACCACCTAGCACAGATACGCAGTATTTT
TRBV6-5	TRBJ1-1	.	few	CASSYFGTMGGTEAFF	TGTGCCAGCAGTTACTTCGGAACAATGGGGGGAACTGAAGCTTTCTTT
TRBV12-3/TRBV12-4	TRBJ2-1	TRBD1	.	CASTGTGVNNEQFF	TGTGCCAGCACTGGGACAGGGGTCAACAATGAGCAGTTCTTC
TRBV7-6	TRBJ2-6	.	.	CASSLGRPSGANVLTF	TGTGCCAGCAGCTTGGGACGGCCCTCTGGGGCCAACGTCCTGACTTTC
TRBV7-3	TRBJ2-1	.	.	CASSLVGGIYNEQFF	TGTGCCAGCAGCTTAGTCGGGGGAATCTACAATGAGCAGTTCTTC
TRBV28	TRBJ1-4	TRBD1	.	CASRADREFWTNEKLFF	TGTGCCAGCAGGGCCGACAGGGAGTTTTGGACTAATGAAAAACTGTTTTTT
TRBV2	TRBJ2-7	TRBD2	.	CASRGTSGVIIAVPYEQYF	TGTGCCAGCAGGGGGACTAGCGGGGTCATAATAGCGGTTCCCTACGAGCAGTACTTC
TRBV7-8	TRBJ1-1	.	few	CASSSHDSILTEVAEAFF	TGTGCCAGCAGCTCCCATGACAGTATACTTACGGAGGTTGCTGAAGCTTTCTTT
TRBV6-1	TRBJ2-3	TRBD2	few	CATGLAGGYTDTQYF	TGTGCCACCGGACTAGCGGGGGGCTACACAGATACGCAGTATTTT
TRBV6-2/TRBV6-3	TRBJ1-2	TRBD1	.	CASSYSKTRDRGFYGYTF	TGTGCCAGCAGTTACTCGAAGACGCGGGACAGGGGATTCTATGGCTACACCTTC
TRBV7-2	TRBJ2-3	.	many	CASSWGVGSTDTQYF	TGTGCCAGCAGCTGGGGTGTAGGGTCGACAGATACGCAGTATTTT
TRBV14	TRBJ1-1	.	.	CASSQGVRRNTEAFF	TGTGCCAGCAGCCAGGGAGTCCGCCGGAACACTGAAGCTTTCTTT
TRBV11-3	TRBJ2-2	.	few	CASSLRRENTGELFF	TGTGCCAGCAGCTTGCGGCGGGAAAACACCGGGGAGCTGTTTTTT
TRBV5-4	TRBJ2-3	TRBD2	.	CASSLEVWTSGGTDTQYF	TGTGCCAGCAGCTTGGAAGTTTGGACTAGCGGGGGCACAGATACGCAGTATTTT